A selection of T cell receptor beta chains follows, all from one sample in a study of monozygotic twins with inflammatory bowel disease. TCRdb reprocessed the 5' RACE reads; each CDR3 protein has one entry and no DNA is given. This sample carries just over 300,000 distinct CDR3 sequences, with 5% to 6% going to the ten biggest clones. Sequenced material: blood. The receptors come from a human donor with ulcerative colitis or Crohn's disease, or a healthy co-twin of an affected twin (not recorded which). Both conserved end residues are part of each CDR3.

J: TRBJ2-4
V: TRBV7-2
CDR3: CASSFDGTKNMQYF

J: TRBJ2-1
V: TRBV9
CDR3: CASSVLQGAYNEQFF

J: TRBJ2-7
V: TRBV24-1
CDR3: CATRSPFPPYEQYF

J: TRBJ2-1
V: TRBV3-1
CDR3: CASSQTTGSSYNEQFF

J: TRBJ2-5
V: TRBV5-1
CDR3: CASSIPGTGLQETQYF

J: TRBJ2-3
V: TRBV4-1
CDR3: CASSQGLAGIDTQYF

J: TRBJ2-3
V: TRBV5-1
CDR3: CASSLGQTLGTDTQYF

J: TRBJ1-5
V: TRBV20-1
CDR3: CSASSRDRVIQPQHF

J: TRBJ1-5
V: TRBV30
CDR3: CAWSIQASNQPQHF

J: TRBJ1-1
V: TRBV11-2
CDR3: CASSQSLSPGGAFF

J: TRBJ2-2
V: TRBV12-3/TRBV12-4
CDR3: CASRSARGAGELFF

J: TRBJ2-2
V: TRBV4-3
CDR3: CASSQVGHLTNTGELFF

J: TRBJ2-1
V: TRBV9
CDR3: CASSPSGREFDEQFF

J: TRBJ2-7
V: TRBV24-1
CDR3: CATSAGTGGIYEQYF

J: TRBJ2-7
V: TRBV18
CDR3: CASSPVGQGVNYEQYF

J: TRBJ1-2
V: TRBV12-3/TRBV12-4
CDR3: CASTSTLTDGYTF

J: TRBJ1-5
V: TRBV20-1
CDR3: CSAGTQGSRNQPQHF

J: TRBJ2-7
V: TRBV5-1
CDR3: CASSISVYEQYF

J: TRBJ2-7
V: TRBV12-3/TRBV12-4
CDR3: CASSYRLAGQYEQYF

J: TRBJ2-1
V: TRBV7-9
CDR3: CASSLEGGTNNEQFF

J: TRBJ1-4
V: TRBV4-2
CDR3: CASSRGGYVEKLFF

J: TRBJ2-3
V: TRBV5-4
CDR3: CASSWDFRGTDTQYF

J: TRBJ2-2
V: TRBV28
CDR3: CASSFRAVHGELFF

J: TRBJ2-1
V: TRBV28
CDR3: CASTTVPLSYNEQFF

J: TRBJ2-7
V: TRBV7-3
CDR3: CASAEGWGYEQYF

J: TRBJ2-3
V: TRBV29-1
CDR3: CIAAVDTDTQYF

J: TRBJ2-5
V: TRBV5-1
CDR3: CASSKIAGGEETQYF

J: TRBJ1-5
V: TRBV12-3/TRBV12-4
CDR3: CASSSQGNNQPQHF

J: TRBJ2-4
V: TRBV6-1
CDR3: CASSDETGTLAKNIQYF

J: TRBJ2-1
V: TRBV3-1
CDR3: CASFPSLAGGRTNEQFF

J: TRBJ2-7
V: TRBV5-4
CDR3: CASSWLGKGEQYF

J: TRBJ1-4
V: TRBV29-1
CDR3: CSGADKGANEKLFF

J: TRBJ2-3
V: TRBV10-1
CDR3: CASSRTSGSVDTQYF

J: TRBJ1-5
V: TRBV20-1
CDR3: CSATLTGYADQPQHF

J: TRBJ1-1
V: TRBV4-3
CDR3: CASSRTGTMNTEAFF

J: TRBJ2-2
V: TRBV5-1
CDR3: CASSLGQADTGELFF

J: TRBJ2-7
V: TRBV7-9
CDR3: CASSFTYEQYF

J: TRBJ1-2
V: TRBV7-9
CDR3: CASSFSVGYTF

J: TRBJ1-2
V: TRBV20-1
CDR3: CSAQNRANYGYTF

J: TRBJ1-6
V: TRBV7-2
CDR3: CASSLAANVGQSPLHF

J: TRBJ2-7
V: TRBV12-3/TRBV12-4
CDR3: CASRSGTLSYEQYF

J: TRBJ1-6
V: TRBV27
CDR3: CASSPTTGSYNSPLHF

J: TRBJ2-5
V: TRBV7-9
CDR3: CASSSREIQETQYF

J: TRBJ2-5
V: TRBV5-1
CDR3: CASGAYQETQYF

J: TRBJ1-5
V: TRBV28
CDR3: CASRYSNQPQHF

J: TRBJ1-6
V: TRBV6-1
CDR3: CASGGGQGHSPLHF

J: TRBJ2-5
V: TRBV19
CDR3: CASSPRTARTQETQYF

J: TRBJ2-3
V: TRBV11-2
CDR3: CASSPPGLAGGQDTQYF

J: TRBJ2-3
V: TRBV7-2
CDR3: CASSLTSGGRTDTQYF

J: TRBJ2-2
V: TRBV24-1
CDR3: CATSDLQQDTGELFF

J: TRBJ2-7
V: TRBV7-2
CDR3: CASSWTSGGESYEQYF

J: TRBJ2-7
V: TRBV7-2
CDR3: CASSLASGGTPYEQYF

J: TRBJ2-5
V: TRBV9
CDR3: CASSAHTLWAGETQYF

J: TRBJ1-6
V: TRBV5-1
CDR3: CASSLDLNSPLHF

J: TRBJ2-1
V: TRBV24-1
CDR3: CATSDFDWNYNEQFF

J: TRBJ2-7
V: TRBV3-1
CDR3: CASSQDGLAGGSSSYEQYF

J: TRBJ2-1
V: TRBV28
CDR3: CASSYLSDEQFF

J: TRBJ2-5
V: TRBV5-1
CDR3: CASSGGNQETQYF

J: TRBJ2-5
V: TRBV7-3
CDR3: CASSPWGGMGTQYF